The source of this TCR beta chain is a study of blood T cells in healthy people across ages. The study, taken as a whole, reports: It was the long-lived donors that had more naive CD4+ cells and higher diversity than aged donors.

A J-beta primer mix and a sample-barcoded 5' primer were used in a second PCR of roughly 6 to 12 cycles. At least 2.5 million CDR3-containing paired-end reads were obtained per sample. TCRdb processed the 5' RACE reads anew with MiXCR; each CDR3 protein has one entry. Of some 900,000 distinct CDR3 sequences in the sample, around 48% were seen once. A remark on this clonotype: Its matching antigen is unknown.

The sequencing input was blood. The TCR sequence derives from a man aged 25 to 45 in good health.

This CDR3 reads CASTQGAGFSTDTQYF. Here the CDR3 DNA reads TGCGCCAGCACCCAGGGGGCGGGGTTCAGCACAGATACGCAGTATTTT. The genes are TRBV5-1 and TRBJ2-3; 8 bases are a match to TRBD1. Germline V lookup: CDR1 SGHRS, CDR2 YFSETQ. CDR3 size: 16 residues. After removal of 6 bases from V and 0 bases from J, the junction contained 9 bases not matched to a gene.